Each of the 20 T cell receptor beta chains below was sequenced from the same sample in a study of graft-versus-host responses after intestinal transplantation. The method was immunoSEQ multiplex PCR; TCRdb's version includes in-frame clones alone and lacks a portion of them. The repertoire holds around 110,000 clones, with about nine tenths as singletons. No antigens are known for them. The sequenced sample was unstimulated CD4+ T cells sorted from spleen or lymph node cells, obtained before intestinal transplant. The receptor source for this set is a human donor who received an intestinal transplant.

This chain joins TRBV18 and TRBJ2-7, with TRBD1 identical over 8 bases. The germline V gene encodes CDR1 KGHSH and CDR2 LQKENI. The CDR3 extends over 13 amino acids. V lost 4 bases and J lost 3; bases outside the gene matches: 2. As DNA, the CDR3 is TGTGCCAGCTCACAACAGGGGGGCTACGAGCAGTACTTC. It is translated as CASSQQGGYEQYF. Drawing the rest from reference TRBV18 and TRBJ2-7, the complete variable domain is NAGVMQNPRHLVRRRGQEARLRCSPMKGHSHVYWYRQLPEEGLKFMVYLQKENIIDESGMPKERFSAEFPKEGPSILRIQQVVRGDSAAYFCASSQQGGYEQYFGPGTRLTVT.

In its sample, this clone was seen once. The chain joins TRBV6-1 to TRBJ2-7, with 12 bases that match TRBD2. CDR1 is MNHNS, CDR2 SASEGT, per germline. The CDR3 extends over 15 amino acids. Unmatched junction bases numbered 7, after V lost 8 bases and J lost 2 bases. Here the CDR3 DNA reads TGTGCCAGCGGGGCCCTAGCGGGAGGGGCCTACGAGCAGTACTTC. Translation gives CASGALAGGAYEQYF.

The J gene is TRBJ1-5, the V gene TRBV11-2; D remains unclear. V lost 2 bases and J 5 bases, leaving 7 bases between the germline ends. The germline V gene has CDR1 SGHAT and CDR2 FQNNGV. This CDR3 has 13 residues. Here the CDR3 DNA reads TGTGCCAGCAGCTTAAGAGAGTATCAGCCCCAGCATTTT. Translation: CASSLREYQPQHF.

This CDR3 is CASRAGQALNEKLFF. In nucleotides, the CDR3 is TGTGCCAGCAGAGCGGGACAGGCGTTGAATGAAAAACTGTTTTTT. This rearrangement joins TRBV6-1 to TRBJ1-4; 8 bases fit TRBD1. The CDR3 has 15 amino acids. V dropped 6 bases and J dropped 5; count of bases not matched to a gene: 8. Germline V lookup: CDR1 MNHNS, CDR2 SASEGT.

V gene TRBV19 combines with J gene TRBJ1-1; D gene ambiguous. Germline assignment: CDR1 LNHDA and CDR2 SQIVND (reference sequence). The CDR3 has 13 residues. Between the trimmed V and J ends, which lost 5 bases and 9 bases, there was a span of 16 bases. Here the CDR3 reads CASSPSGGSQAFF. The CDR3 bases are TGTGCCAGTAGTCCCTCGGGAGGTTCGCAAGCTTTCTTT.

This sequence joins TRBV28 and TRBJ1-4; no clear D gene. Germline assignment: CDR1 MDHEN and CDR2 SYDVKM. The CDR3 sequence is 14 residues long. V was trimmed by 5 bases and J by 6 bases, leaving 13 bases between them. The CDR3 region is CASSPRWADEKLFF. CDR3 bases: TGTGCCAGCAGTCCCAGATGGGCAGATGAAAAACTGTTTTTT.

V usage is TRBV15 and J usage is TRBJ2-7, with 14 bases identical to TRBD2. V lost 1 base to trimming and J lost 9 bases; unmatched junction nucleotides: 8. Germline loops: CDR1 LNHNV, CDR2 YYDKDF (reference sequence). The CDR3 length is 16 residues. CDR3 sequence: CATSRAGGLAGEGQYF. The CDR3 nucleotides read TGTGCCACCAGCAGAGCTGGGGGACTAGCGGGAGAGGGGCAGTACTTC.

The count of this clone is one. CDR3 sequence: CASSESPGQNEQFF. The CDR3 DNA reads as TGCGCCAGCAGTGAGTCGCCAGGGCAAAATGAGCAGTTCTTC. This chain joins TRBV10-1 and TRBJ2-1, with D maybe TRBD1 (5 bases). The CDR3 extends over 14 amino acids. Trimming took 0 bases from V and 7 from J, leaving 10 bases between them. CDR1 WNHNN and CDR2 SYGVQD come from the germline V gene (reference sequence).

This sequence joins TRBV28 and TRBJ2-1, with 7 bases matching TRBD2. The V gene end was trimmed by 3 bases and the J gene end by 9 bases; junction bases not matched to a gene: 11. The CDR3 loop spans 15 amino acids. From germline, CDR1 is MDHEN and CDR2 SYDVKM. The CDR3 bases are TGTGCCAGCAGTTTGCTCATGGGAGGGGCGAGTGAGCAGTTCTTC. Protein sequence: CASSLLMGGASEQFF.

The DNA of the CDR3 is TGTGCCAGCACGCGGGAGGGGACTATCAGCACCGGGGAGCTGTTTTTT. It is translated as CASTREGTISTGELFF. The V call is TRBV5-4, the J call TRBJ2-2, with 9 positions matching TRBD2. The CDR3 has 16 amino acids. J lost 4 bases, V lost 6 bases, and 10 bases had no gene match. Germline lookup yields CDR1 SGHNT and CDR2 YYREEE (reference sequence).

The V and J genes are TRBV27 and TRBJ2-2; 9 positions match TRBD2. V lost 6 bases and J lost 1; bases outside the gene matches: 0. There are 14 residues in the CDR3. Germline lookup yields CDR1 MNHEY and CDR2 SMNVEV (reference sequence). The CDR3 spells CASRLAGNTGELFF. Here the CDR3 DNA reads TGTGCCAGCAGACTAGCGGGGAACACCGGGGAGCTGTTTTTT.

In its sample, this clone was seen once. The chain carries TRBV28 and TRBJ2-7, with 7 positions matching TRBD1. The CDR3 extends over 13 amino acids. The V gene end was trimmed by 11 bases and the J gene end by 7 bases; junction bases not matched to a gene: 14. Germline CDR1 and CDR2: MDHEN and SYDVKM. CDR3 protein: CASSPGGQDEQYF. In DNA form, the CDR3 reads TGTGCCTCCTCTCCTGGAGGACAGGATGAGCAGTACTTC.

The chain combines TRBV6-1 with TRBJ2-7, with 10 bases lining up with TRBD1. This CDR3 is built from 15 residues. The V gene's germline CDR1 is MNHNS and CDR2 SASEGT. V dropped 7 bases and J dropped 2; count of bases not matched to a gene: 8. As DNA, the CDR3 is TGTGCCAGCAACCGACAGGGGGCGAGGGCCTACGAGCAGTACTTC. It encodes CASNRQGARAYEQYF.

This sequence joins TRBV7-2 and TRBJ2-7; TRBD1 might be the D (5 bases). V was cut by 5 bases and J by 5 bases, with 13 bases left in between. Germline V gene lookup returns CDR1 SGHTA and CDR2 FQGNSA. The CDR3 extends over 13 amino acids. This CDR3 is CASSVRVVNEQYF. CDR3 in DNA: TGTGCCAGCAGCGTCAGGGTGGTGAACGAGCAGTACTTC. Using reference TRBV7-2 and TRBJ2-7 for the parts outside the CDR3, the full variable domain is GAGVSQSPSNKVTEKGKDVELRCDPISGHTALYWYRQSLGQGLEFLIYFQGNSAPDKSGLPSDRFSAERTGGSVSTLTIQRTQQEDSAVYLCASSVRVVNEQYFGPGTRLTVT.

This sequence joins TRBV2 and TRBJ1-5; D ambiguous. The CDR3 extends over 14 amino acids. The V end was cut by 4 bases, the J end by 0 bases, with 7 bases between. Germline-derived CDR1 and CDR2 are SNHLY and FYNNEI. The CDR3 nucleotides read TGTGCCAGCAGTGCGGACTATAGCAATCAGCCCCAGCATTTT. Its protein product is CASSADYSNQPQHF. The variable domain in full, with the rest retrieved from reference TRBV2 and TRBJ1-5, is EPEVTQTPSHQVTQMGQEVILRCVPISNHLYFYWYRQILGQKVEFLVSFYNNEISEKSEIFDDQFSVERPDGSNFTLKIRSTKLEDSAMYFCASSADYSNQPQHFGDGTRLSIL.

V usage is TRBV4-1 and J usage is TRBJ2-4; TRBD2 matches 7 bases. There are 16 residues in the CDR3. Germline CDR1 and CDR2: MGHRA and YSYEKL. V shed 3 bases and J 4 bases; nucleotides not matched to a gene: 9. CDR3 loop: CASSHTGSGNKNIQYF. CDR3 nucleotides: TGCGCCAGCAGCCACACCGGAAGCGGGAATAAAAACATTCAGTACTTC.

This chain links TRBV29-1 with TRBJ2-1; TRBD2 aligns across 15 bases. Germline lookup yields CDR1 SQVTM and CDR2 ANQGSEA. With V trimmed by 7 bases and J by 8 bases, 12 bases remained unmatched. This CDR3 region has 16 residues. CDR3 DNA: TGCAGCGCGGGCCGGACTAGCGGGAGGGCCTCGGATGAGCAGTTCTTC. This encodes CSAGRTSGRASDEQFF.

This chain uses TRBV5-1 with TRBJ2-1; 11 bases line up with TRBD2. The CDR3 consists of 15 residues. Germline CDR1 is SGHRS and CDR2 is YFSETQ. The V segment lost 4 bases and the J segment 5 bases; nucleotides outside the gene matches: 5. CDR3 amino acids: CASSAGTSGNNEQFF. CDR3 DNA sequence: TGCGCCAGCAGCGCCGGGACTAGCGGAAACAATGAGCAGTTCTTC.

Of note for this clone: Since no conserved phenylalanine or tryptophan closes the CDR3, a read error is the likely cause. The rearrangement joins TRBV5-1 to TRBJ2-3, with a possible D match to TRBD2 (5 bases). This CDR3 spans 13 amino acids. Germline V gives CDR1 SGHRS, CDR2 YFSETQ. Trimming pared 4 bases from V and 7 bases from J, leaving 13 bases between. The CDR3 reads CASSHGPGNTQYL. CDR3 bases: TGCGCCAGCAGCCACGGGCCGGGGAATACGCAGTATCTT.

The rearrangement uses TRBV5-1 and TRBJ1-2; 8 bases align to TRBD1. This CDR3 region has 18 residues. Trimming cost V 1 base and J 4 bases; bases outside gene matches: 15. Germline loops: CDR1 SGHRS, CDR2 YFSETQ. The CDR3: CASSLYISRGQAFYGYTF. In nucleotides, the CDR3 is TGCGCCAGCAGCTTGTATATATCTCGGGGACAGGCGTTCTATGGCTACACCTTC.